A selection of T cell receptor beta chains follows, all from one sample in a study of regulatory T cells in long-lasting Graves disease. TCRdb processed the multiplex PCR reads anew with MiXCR; each CDR3 protein has one entry. The table lists 350,000 to 500,000 distinct CDR3 sequences, approximately 14% of them singletons. This sample was also put to use in a study of T cells in Graves' hyperthyroidism and ophthalmopathy.

This sample comprised peripheral blood mononuclear cells (PBMCs), obtained at new diagnosis, from a patient treated with antithyroid drugs. All receptors come from a woman between 50 and 59 years old with Graves disease. CDR3s include the opening cysteine and the closing phenylalanine or tryptophan. The D gene is left open where the match is weak. Rows may omit the clone size; those that give it use once, few, many or a size class.

TRBJ2-3 | few | TRBV19 | TRBD1 | CASSTSTGGGTDTQYF | TGTGCCAGTAGTACTTCGACAGGGGGCGGCACAGATACGCAGTATTTT
TRBJ2-7 | many | TRBV11-2 | TRBD2 | CASSLVSSWGLAVHYEQYF | TGTGCCAGCAGCTTAGTTTCCTCATGGGGACTAGCAGTTCATTACGAGCAGTACTTC
TRBJ2-3 | many | TRBV5-1 | TRBD2 | CASSRPAIAGGPGNTDTQYF | TGCGCCAGCAGCCGACCGGCTATAGCGGGAGGGCCGGGCAACACAGATACGCAGTATTTT
TRBJ2-1 | - | TRBV19 | - | CASSRGGVYNEQFF | TGTGCCAGTAGTAGAGGTGGGGTCTACAATGAGCAGTTCTTC
TRBJ1-5 | - | TRBV4-1 | - | CASSQESNGGNQPQHF | TGCGCCAGCAGCCAAGAATCAAACGGGGGCAATCAGCCCCAGCATTTT
TRBJ1-5 | - | TRBV28 | - | CASSSGGAESNQPQHF | TGTGCCAGCAGTTCCGGTGGGGCAGAGAGCAATCAGCCCCAGCATTTT
TRBJ2-5 | many | TRBV2 | TRBD1 | CASSADRDQETQYF | TGTGCCAGCAGTGCGGACAGGGACCAAGAGACCCAGTACTTC
TRBJ2-1 | few | TRBV14 | TRBD2 | CASSQKPGLARARNEQFF | TGTGCCAGCAGCCAAAAACCTGGACTAGCTAGGGCCCGCAATGAGCAGTTCTTC
TRBJ2-2 | many | TRBV28 | - | CASSLIGPNTGELFF | TGTGCCAGCAGTTTGATCGGGCCGAACACCGGGGAGCTGTTTTTT
TRBJ2-2 | many | TRBV7-3 | - | CASSPGPAERVTGELFF | TGTGCCAGCAGCCCCGGCCCGGCGGAGAGGGTAACCGGGGAGCTGTTTTTT
TRBJ2-2 | few | TRBV9 | - | CASSVGTVNTGELFF | TGTGCCAGCAGCGTAGGGACAGTGAACACCGGGGAGCTGTTTTTT
TRBJ1-3 | few | TRBV28 | - | CASRPRAGASAFGNTIYF | TGTGCCAGCCGACCACGGGCAGGGGCGTCGGCGTTTGGAAACACCATATATTTT
TRBJ2-1 | few | TRBV9 | - | CASSAPGSGYNEQFF | TGTGCCAGCAGCGCCCCCGGGAGTGGGTACAATGAGCAGTTCTTC
TRBJ2-1 | - | TRBV5-1 | - | CASSQKGQFPGQFF | TGCGCCAGCAGCCAGAAAGGTCAATTCCCCGGGCAGTTCTTC
TRBJ1-3 | many | TRBV28 | - | CASSLSQSSGNTIYF | TGTGCCAGCAGTTTATCACAGAGCTCTGGAAACACCATATATTTT
TRBJ2-2 | - | TRBV5-1 | - | CASSSRRGGFTGELFF | TGCGCCAGCAGCAGCCGGCGAGGGGGGTTCACCGGGGAGCTGTTTTTT
TRBJ2-2 | - | TRBV5-1 | - | CASEEGYTGELFF | TGCGCCAGCGAGGAGGGGTACACCGGGGAGCTGTTTTTT
TRBJ2-1 | many | TRBV11-2 | TRBD2 | CASSLMVAGGVEQFF | TGTGCCAGCAGCTTAATGGTAGCGGGAGGTGTTGAGCAGTTCTTC
TRBJ2-7 | - | TRBV6-6 | - | CASSYSGTRGGYEQYF | TGTGCCAGCAGTTACTCGGGGACGAGAGGGGGATACGAGCAGTACTTC
TRBJ2-1 | - | TRBV4-1 | TRBD1 | CASSQGLRGPQPSYNEQFF | TGCGCCAGCAGCCAAGGTCTCAGGGGGCCTCAACCCTCCTACAATGAGCAGTTCTTC
TRBJ2-5 | many | TRBV10-3 | - | CAISGGEGETQYF | TGTGCCATCAGTGGAGGGGAAGGAGAGACCCAGTACTTC
TRBJ2-1 | - | TRBV2 | TRBD2 | CASSEGTSGSLNEQFF | TGTGCCAGCAGTGAGGGGACTAGCGGGAGTCTGAATGAGCAGTTCTTC
TRBJ1-5 | many | TRBV12-3/TRBV12-4 | - | CASSFGGSHSNQPQHF | TGTGCCAGCAGTTTTGGCGGAAGTCATAGCAATCAGCCCCAGCATTTT
TRBJ2-1 | - | TRBV7-3 | TRBD2 | CASSLRTSGSGNEQFF | TGTGCCAGCAGCTTAAGGACTAGCGGGAGTGGCAATGAGCAGTTCTTC
TRBJ1-5 | few | TRBV12-3/TRBV12-4 | TRBD1 | CASSPQGVPNQPQHF | TGTGCCAGCAGTCCACAGGGGGTACCCAATCAGCCCCAGCATTTT
TRBJ2-1 | once | TRBV13 | TRBD1 | CASSLGRTGGTYNEQFF | TGTGCCAGCAGCTTAGGCCGGACAGGGGGAACCTACAATGAGCAGTTCTTC
TRBJ2-7 | many | TRBV18 | TRBD1 | CASSPGQGYYEQYF | TGTGCCAGCTCACCCGGACAGGGGTACTACGAGCAGTACTTC
TRBJ2-1 | many | TRBV28 | TRBD2 | CASSAAGLSGLYNEQFF | TGTGCCAGCAGTGCAGCGGGGCTCAGCGGGCTATACAATGAGCAGTTCTTC
TRBJ1-1 | many | TRBV27 | - | CASSLLGGDTEAFF | TGTGCCAGCAGTTTACTGGGCGGGGACACTGAAGCTTTCTTT
TRBJ2-7 | many | TRBV11-2 | TRBD1 | CASSSGQGVEQYF | TGTGCCAGCAGCTCCGGACAGGGAGTCGAGCAGTACTTC
TRBJ1-4 | few | TRBV3-1 | TRBD1 | CASSQERGQSEKLFF | TGTGCCAGCAGCCAAGAAAGGGGACAGAGCGAAAAACTGTTTTTT
TRBJ1-3 | - | TRBV28 | - | CASSLWVSGIGNTIYF | TGTGCCAGCAGTTTATGGGTCTCGGGGATTGGAAACACCATATATTTT
TRBJ2-1 | many | TRBV5-1 | TRBD2 | CASSPPGLVGYNEQFF | TGCGCCAGCAGTCCGCCGGGACTAGTGGGCTACAATGAGCAGTTCTTC
TRBJ2-2 | many | TRBV7-8 | TRBD1 | CASNLGQGAYTGELFF | TGTGCCAGCAACCTGGGACAGGGGGCCTACACCGGGGAGCTGTTTTTT
TRBJ1-4 | - | TRBV12-3/TRBV12-4 | - | CGSSLAEYEKLFF | TGTGGCAGCAGTTTAGCGGAGTATGAAAAACTGTTTTTT
TRBJ2-2 | many | TRBV30 | - | CAWSVRDAGELFF | TGTGCCTGGAGCGTGCGCGACGCCGGGGAGCTGTTTTTT
TRBJ1-1 | once | TRBV13 | - | CASSWRTEAFF | TGTGCCAGCAGCTGGCGCACTGAAGCTTTCTTT
TRBJ2-3 | - | TRBV5-1 | TRBD2 | CASSTQGRGTSGRDTQYF | TGCGCCAGCAGCACCCAGGGTCGGGGGACTAGCGGGAGGGATACGCAGTATTTT
TRBJ2-4 | many | TRBV27 | - | CASSPYRRGGAKNIQYF | TGTGCCAGCAGTCCGTACCGGAGGGGGGGTGCCAAAAACATTCAGTACTTC
TRBJ2-1 | few | TRBV29-1 | TRBD2 | CSVLATSGSSYNEQFF | TGCAGCGTCCTGGCGACTAGCGGGAGCTCCTACAATGAGCAGTTCTTC
TRBJ2-2 | - | TRBV19 | - | CASSRIGDTGELFF | TGTGCCAGTAGTCGTATAGGGGACACCGGGGAGCTGTTTTTT
TRBJ2-1 | - | TRBV4-1 | TRBD2 | CASSQDLLAASSYNEQFF | TGTGCCAGCAGCCAAGATCTGCTAGCGGCAAGCTCCTACAATGAGCAGTTCTTC
TRBJ1-2 | many | TRBV27 | - | CASSGRRTPYGYTF | TGTGCCAGCAGCGGACGTCGGACCCCCTATGGCTACACCTTC
TRBJ2-1 | few | TRBV29-1 | TRBD2 | CSVELLASGRYFYNEQFF | TGCAGCGTTGAATTATTGGCTAGCGGGAGGTACTTCTACAATGAGCAGTTCTTC
TRBJ2-1 | many | TRBV13 | - | CASSYAAYNEQFF | TGTGCCAGCAGTTACGCCGCGTACAATGAGCAGTTCTTC
TRBJ1-1 | many | TRBV7-6 | - | CASSLRRGTEAFF | TGTGCCAGCAGCTTACGTCGGGGGACTGAAGCTTTCTTT
TRBJ2-5 | many | TRBV9 | - | CASSVATMSQETQYF | TGTGCCAGCAGCGTAGCTACTATGTCTCAAGAGACCCAGTACTTC
TRBJ2-3 | many | TRBV2 | - | CASSEDRGTDTQYF | TGTGCCAGCAGTGAAGATCGGGGCACAGATACGCAGTATTTT
TRBJ2-2 | many | TRBV27 | - | CASSLFLGTGELFF | TGTGCCAGCAGTTTGTTTCTAGGCACCGGGGAGCTGTTTTTT
TRBJ2-3 | - | TRBV5-1 | - | CASSHSSKSTDTQYF | TGCGCCAGCAGCCATTCTAGCAAAAGCACAGATACGCAGTATTTT
TRBJ2-2 | few | TRBV19 | TRBD2 | CASSIYRAGASRGRGRANTGELFF | TGTGCCAGTAGTATTTACCGAGCGGGCGCAAGCAGGGGACGCGGGAGGGCAAACACCGGGGAGCTGTTTTTT
TRBJ2-2 | many | TRBV12-3/TRBV12-4 | TRBD2 | CASSERERELVTGELFF | TGTGCCAGCAGTGAAAGGGAGCGGGAGTTAGTTACCGGGGAGCTGTTTTTT
TRBJ2-7 | many | TRBV6-2/TRBV6-3 | TRBD2 | CASSYRTSEYEQYF | TGTGCCAGCAGTTACCGGACTAGCGAGTACGAGCAGTACTTC
TRBJ1-1 | many | TRBV30 | - | CAWRDWGRGGTEAFF | TGTGCCTGGAGAGATTGGGGCAGGGGTGGGACTGAAGCTTTCTTT
TRBJ1-1 | many | TRBV7-3 | - | CASSEQPGIGTEAFF | TGTGCCAGCAGCGAACAACCAGGTATTGGCACTGAAGCTTTCTTT